This TCR beta chain originates from a study of cytomegalovirus exposure and HLA in healthy donors. General study results and limits: Published work reported that the classifier diagnosed cytomegalovirus status with high specificity and sensitivity. Subsequent analysis found a tendency for first-cohort TCR clusters to co-occur within the 120 validation repertoires.

Libraries were prepared by immunoSEQ multiplex PCR; TCRdb keeps only in-frame clonotypes and omits some of them. This table has 130,000 to 150,000 clones, about 87% appearing once. With 4 bases clipped from V and 2 bases from J, the junction kept 6 bases outside the gene matches. This CDR3 has 15 amino acids. The germline gives CDR1 MGHRA, CDR2 YSYEKL. In the case of this clone: Its antigen is not known.

The clonotype originates from a woman in her thirties in good health and CMV-seropositive. What was sequenced was PBMCs. The genes are TRBV4-1 and TRBJ2-7; the match to TRBD1 covers 9 bases. The CDR3 region has the DNA TGCGCCAGCAGCCCCGACGGGACAGGGACCTACGAGCAGTACTTC. Translated, it gives CASSPDGTGTYEQYF.